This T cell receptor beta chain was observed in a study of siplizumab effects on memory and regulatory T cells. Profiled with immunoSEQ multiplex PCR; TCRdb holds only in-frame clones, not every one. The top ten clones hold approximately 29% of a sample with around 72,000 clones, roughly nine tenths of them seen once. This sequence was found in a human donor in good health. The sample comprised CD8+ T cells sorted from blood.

The CDR3 DNA sequence: TGTGCCAGCAGCTTAAGGCCTCCCGAGATTATGCAGAGCTCCTACGAGCAGTACTTC. Its translation: CASSLRPPEIMQSSYEQYF. This sequence joins TRBV11-1 and TRBJ2-7, with unresolved D. This CDR3 comprises 19 residues. The V end lost 2 bases, the J end lost 0 bases, and 23 bases lay between the germline ends. From germline, CDR1 is SGHAT and CDR2 FQDESV (reference sequence). Drawing the rest from reference TRBV11-1 and TRBJ2-7, the complete variable domain is EAEVAQSPRYKITEKSQAVAFWCDPISGHATLYWYRQILGQGPELLVQFQDESVVDDSQLPKDRFSAERLKGVDSTLKIQPAELGDSAMYLCASSLRPPEIMQSSYEQYFGPGTRLTVT.